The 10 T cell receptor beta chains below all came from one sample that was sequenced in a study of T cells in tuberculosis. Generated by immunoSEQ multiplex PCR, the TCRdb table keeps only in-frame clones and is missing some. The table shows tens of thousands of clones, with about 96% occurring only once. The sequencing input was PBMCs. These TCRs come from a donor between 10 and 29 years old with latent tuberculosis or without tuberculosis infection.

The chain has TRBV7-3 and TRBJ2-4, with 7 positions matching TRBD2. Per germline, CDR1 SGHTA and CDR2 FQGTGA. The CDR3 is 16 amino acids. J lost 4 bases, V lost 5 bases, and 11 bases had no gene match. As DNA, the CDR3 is TGTGCCAGCAGCCCGTTCGGAGGGACTAATAAAAACATTCAGTACTTC. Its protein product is CASSPFGGTNKNIQYF.

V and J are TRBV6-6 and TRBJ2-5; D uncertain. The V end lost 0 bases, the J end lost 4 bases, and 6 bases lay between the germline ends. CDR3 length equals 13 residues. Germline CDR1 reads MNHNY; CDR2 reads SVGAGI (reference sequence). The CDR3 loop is CASSYSRGETQYF. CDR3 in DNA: TGTGCCAGCAGTTACTCGCGTGGAGAGACCCAGTACTTC.

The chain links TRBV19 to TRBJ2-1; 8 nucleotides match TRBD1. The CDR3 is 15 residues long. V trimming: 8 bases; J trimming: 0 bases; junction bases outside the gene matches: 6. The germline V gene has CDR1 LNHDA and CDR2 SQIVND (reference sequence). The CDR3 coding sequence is TGTGCCAGTCTGTTAACAGGGGGCTCCTACAATGAGCAGTTCTTC. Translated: CASLLTGGSYNEQFF.

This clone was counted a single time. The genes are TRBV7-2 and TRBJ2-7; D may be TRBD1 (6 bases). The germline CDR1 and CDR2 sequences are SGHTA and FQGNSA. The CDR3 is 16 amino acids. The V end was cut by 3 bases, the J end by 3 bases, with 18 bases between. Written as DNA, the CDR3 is TGTGCCAGCAGCTTGCTAGGGGGACAATCTTTCTACGAGCAGTACTTC. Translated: CASSLLGGQSFYEQYF.

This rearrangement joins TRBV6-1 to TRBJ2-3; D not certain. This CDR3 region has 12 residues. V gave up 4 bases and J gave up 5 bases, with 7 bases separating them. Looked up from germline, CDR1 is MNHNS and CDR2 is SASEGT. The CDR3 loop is CASSVLRDTQYF. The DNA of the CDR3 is TGTGCCAGCAGTGTGCTGCGAGATACGCAGTATTTT.

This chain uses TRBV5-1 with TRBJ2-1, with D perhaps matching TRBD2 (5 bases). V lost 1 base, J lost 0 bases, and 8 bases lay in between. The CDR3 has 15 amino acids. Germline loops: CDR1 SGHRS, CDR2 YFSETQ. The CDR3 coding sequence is TGCGCCAGCAGCTTGAATCGGGACTCCTACAATGAGCAGTTCTTC. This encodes CASSLNRDSYNEQFF.

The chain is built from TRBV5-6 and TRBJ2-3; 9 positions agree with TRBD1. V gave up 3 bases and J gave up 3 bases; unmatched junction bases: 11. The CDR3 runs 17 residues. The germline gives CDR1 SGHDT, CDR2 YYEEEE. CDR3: CASSSGPRGQGTDTQYF. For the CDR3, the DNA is TGTGCCAGCAGCTCCGGACCACGGGGACAGGGTACAGATACGCAGTATTTT.

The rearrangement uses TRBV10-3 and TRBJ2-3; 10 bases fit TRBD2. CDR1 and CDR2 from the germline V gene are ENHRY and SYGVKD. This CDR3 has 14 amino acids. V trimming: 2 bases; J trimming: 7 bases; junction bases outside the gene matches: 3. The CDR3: CAISESGRANTQYF. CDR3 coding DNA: TGTGCCATCAGTGAGAGCGGGAGGGCGAATACGCAGTATTTT.

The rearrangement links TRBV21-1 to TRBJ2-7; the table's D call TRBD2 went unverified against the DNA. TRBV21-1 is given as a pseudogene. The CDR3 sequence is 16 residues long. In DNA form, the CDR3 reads TGTGCCAGCAGCAAAGGACTAGCGGGAGGGGCCTACGAGCAGTACTTC. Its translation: CASSKGLAGGAYEQYF.

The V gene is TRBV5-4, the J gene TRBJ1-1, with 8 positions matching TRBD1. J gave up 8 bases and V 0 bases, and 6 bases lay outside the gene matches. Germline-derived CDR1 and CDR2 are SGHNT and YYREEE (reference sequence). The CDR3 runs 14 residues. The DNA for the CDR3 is TGTGCCAGCAGCTTGGGACAGGGGAGAGAGGAAGCTTTCTTT. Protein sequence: CASSLGQGREEAFF.